This T cell receptor beta chain was retrieved from a study of a mutant IDH1 vaccine in newly diagnosed glioma. About the research overall: Investigators started vaccination 4-6 weeks after radiotherapy alone, or with temozolomide cycles. Of the patients given treatment, roughly 62% were male and around 38% were female, and a mean age of around 38 years was recorded. Most patients had received both radiotherapy and temozolomide, the prior options being radiotherapy, temozolomide, or both.

This sample's time point: week 35, safety follow-up. Every single dose of the vaccine, 300 ug of mutant IDH1 20-mer peptide, came with topical imiquimod. Looked up from germline, CDR1 is SQVTM and CDR2 is ANQGSEA. This CDR3 is built from 15 residues. V gave up 5 bases and J gave up 2 bases, with 17 bases separating them. The method was immunoSEQ multiplex PCR; TCRdb's version includes in-frame clones alone and lacks a portion of them. The repertoire holds some 57,000 clones, with under 90% as singletons. For this clone: Its target is unknown.

General observations from the study: Vaccine-induced immune responses were detected in roughly 92% of patients.

Specimen: PBMCs, collected from a glioma patient whose treatment included an IDH1 peptide vaccine. The V call is TRBV29-1, the J call TRBJ2-3; TRBD1 might be the D (6 bases). This sequence originates from a young woman with glioma. The CDR3 is CSVTTFGTYTDTQYF. For the CDR3, the DNA is TGCAGCGTTACCACTTTCGGGACATACACAGATACGCAGTATTTT.